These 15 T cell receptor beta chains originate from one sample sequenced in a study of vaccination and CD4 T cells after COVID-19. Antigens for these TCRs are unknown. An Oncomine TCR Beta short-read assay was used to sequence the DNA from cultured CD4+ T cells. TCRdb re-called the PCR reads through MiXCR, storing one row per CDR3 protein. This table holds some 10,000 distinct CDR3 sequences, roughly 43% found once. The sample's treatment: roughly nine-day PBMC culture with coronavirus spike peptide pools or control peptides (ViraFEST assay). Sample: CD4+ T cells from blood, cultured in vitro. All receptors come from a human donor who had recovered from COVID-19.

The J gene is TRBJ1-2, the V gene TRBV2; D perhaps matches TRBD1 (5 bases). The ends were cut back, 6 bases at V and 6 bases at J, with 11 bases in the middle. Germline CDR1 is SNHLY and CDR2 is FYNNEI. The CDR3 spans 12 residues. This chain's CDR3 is CASSGDLDGYTF. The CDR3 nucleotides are TGTGCCAGCAGCGGGGACCTGGATGGCTACACCTTC.

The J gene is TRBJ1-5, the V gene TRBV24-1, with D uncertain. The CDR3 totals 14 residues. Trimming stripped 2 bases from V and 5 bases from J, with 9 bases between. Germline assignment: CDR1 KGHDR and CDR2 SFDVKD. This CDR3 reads CATSDSTADQPQHF. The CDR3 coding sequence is TGTGCCACCAGTGATTCAACCGCCGATCAGCCCCAGCATTTT.

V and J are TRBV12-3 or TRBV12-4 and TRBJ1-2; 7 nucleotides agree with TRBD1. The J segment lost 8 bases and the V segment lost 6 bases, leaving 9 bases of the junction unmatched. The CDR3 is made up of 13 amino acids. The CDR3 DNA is TGTGCCAGCAGCACAGGGGCCAGGGGCGGCTACACCTTC. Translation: CASSTGARGGYTF.

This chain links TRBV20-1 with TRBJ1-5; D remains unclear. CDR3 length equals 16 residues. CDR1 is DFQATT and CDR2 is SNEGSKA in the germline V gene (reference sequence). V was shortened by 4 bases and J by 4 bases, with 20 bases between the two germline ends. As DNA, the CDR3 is TGCAGTGCTATAGACCGGACCGGCGGTAGGAATCAGCCCCAGCATTTT. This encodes CSAIDRTGGRNQPQHF.

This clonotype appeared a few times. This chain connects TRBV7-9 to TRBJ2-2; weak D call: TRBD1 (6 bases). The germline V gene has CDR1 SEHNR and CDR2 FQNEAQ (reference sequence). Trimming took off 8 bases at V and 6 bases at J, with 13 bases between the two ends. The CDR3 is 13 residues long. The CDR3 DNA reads TGTGCCAGCGGGGGCAGGGTACCCGGGGAGCTGTTTTTT. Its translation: CASGGRVPGELFF. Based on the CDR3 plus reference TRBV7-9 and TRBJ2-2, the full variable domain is DTGVSQNPRHKITKRGQNVTFRCDPISEHNRLYWYRQTLGQGPEFLTYFQNEAQLEKSRLLSDRFSAERPKGSFSTLEIQRTEQGDSAMYLCASGGRVPGELFFGEGSRLTVL.

The CDR3 bases are TGCGCCAGCAGCACCACTGGGATAAGGGCAGACTATGGCTACACCTTC. It encodes CASSTTGIRADYGYTF. V is TRBV4-1 and J is TRBJ1-2; D is unresolved. This CDR3 is 16 amino acids long. Looked up from germline, CDR1 is MGHRA and CDR2 is YSYEKL. Trimming removed 5 bases at V and 3 bases at J, with 19 bases between.

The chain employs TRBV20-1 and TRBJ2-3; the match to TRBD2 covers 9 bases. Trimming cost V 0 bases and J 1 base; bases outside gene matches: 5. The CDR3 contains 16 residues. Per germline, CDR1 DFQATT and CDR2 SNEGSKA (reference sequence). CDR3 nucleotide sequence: TGCAGTGCTAGAGATTGGAGGACTAGCGGCACAGATACGCAGTATTTT. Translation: CSARDWRTSGTDTQYF.

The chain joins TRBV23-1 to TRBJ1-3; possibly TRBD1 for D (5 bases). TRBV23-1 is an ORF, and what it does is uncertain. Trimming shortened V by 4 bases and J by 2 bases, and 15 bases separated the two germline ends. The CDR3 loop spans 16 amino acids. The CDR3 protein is CASSPMGIGAGNTIYF. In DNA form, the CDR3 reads TGCGCCAGCAGTCCGATGGGTATAGGGGCTGGAAACACCATATATTTT.

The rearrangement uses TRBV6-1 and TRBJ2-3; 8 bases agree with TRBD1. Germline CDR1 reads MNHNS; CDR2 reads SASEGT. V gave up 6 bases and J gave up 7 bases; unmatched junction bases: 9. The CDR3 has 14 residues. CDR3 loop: CASRNRGAYYTQYF. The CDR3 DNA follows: TGTGCCAGCAGAAACAGGGGGGCCTATTATACGCAGTATTTT.

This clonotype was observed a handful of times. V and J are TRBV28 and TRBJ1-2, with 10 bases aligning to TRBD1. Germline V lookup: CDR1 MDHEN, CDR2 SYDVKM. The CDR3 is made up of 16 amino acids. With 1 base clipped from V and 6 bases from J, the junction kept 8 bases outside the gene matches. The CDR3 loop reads CASSLSTGGALDGYTF. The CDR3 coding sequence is TGTGCCAGCAGTTTATCGACAGGGGGCGCGTTGGATGGCTACACCTTC.

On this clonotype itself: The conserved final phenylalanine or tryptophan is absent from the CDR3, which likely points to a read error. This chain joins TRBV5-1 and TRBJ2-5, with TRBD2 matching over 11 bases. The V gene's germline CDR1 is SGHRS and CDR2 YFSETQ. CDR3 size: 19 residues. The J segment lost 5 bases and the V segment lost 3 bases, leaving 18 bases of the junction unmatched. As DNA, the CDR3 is TGCGCCAGCAGCTCGAGGCCCACTAGCGGGGGCCCTTTCGGGGAGACCCAGTACCTC. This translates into CASSSRPTSGGPFGETQYL.

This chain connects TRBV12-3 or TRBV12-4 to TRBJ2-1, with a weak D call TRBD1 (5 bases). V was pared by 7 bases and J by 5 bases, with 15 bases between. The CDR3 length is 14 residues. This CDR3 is CASNILGPDNEQFF. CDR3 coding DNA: TGTGCCAGCAACATTCTGGGGCCCGACAATGAGCAGTTCTTC.

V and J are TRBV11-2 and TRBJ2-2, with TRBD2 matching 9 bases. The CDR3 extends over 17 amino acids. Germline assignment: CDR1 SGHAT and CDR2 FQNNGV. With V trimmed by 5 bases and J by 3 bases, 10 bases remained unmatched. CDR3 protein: CASSRRGVAGDTGELFF. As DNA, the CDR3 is TGTGCCAGCAGCCGGAGGGGGGTAGCGGGAGACACCGGGGAGCTGTTTTTT. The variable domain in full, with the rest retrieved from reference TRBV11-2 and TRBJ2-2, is EAGVAQSPRYKIIEKRQSVAFWCNPISGHATLYWYQQILGQGPKLLIQFQNNGVVDDSQLPKDRFSAERLKGVDSTLKIQPAKLEDSAVYLCASSRRGVAGDTGELFFGEGSRLTVL.

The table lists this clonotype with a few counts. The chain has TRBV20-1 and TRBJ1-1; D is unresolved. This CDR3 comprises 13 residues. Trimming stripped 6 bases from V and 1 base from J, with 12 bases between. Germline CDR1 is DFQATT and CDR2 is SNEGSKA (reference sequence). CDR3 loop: CSAKPNRNTEAFF. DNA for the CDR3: TGCAGTGCCAAGCCTAACAGGAACACTGAAGCTTTCTTT.

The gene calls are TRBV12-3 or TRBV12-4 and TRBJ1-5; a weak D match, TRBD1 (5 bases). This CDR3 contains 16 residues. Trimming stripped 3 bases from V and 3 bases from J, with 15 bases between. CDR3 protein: CASSFSTVGPNQPQHF. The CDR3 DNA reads TGTGCCAGCAGTTTCTCGACAGTGGGTCCCAATCAGCCCCAGCATTTT.